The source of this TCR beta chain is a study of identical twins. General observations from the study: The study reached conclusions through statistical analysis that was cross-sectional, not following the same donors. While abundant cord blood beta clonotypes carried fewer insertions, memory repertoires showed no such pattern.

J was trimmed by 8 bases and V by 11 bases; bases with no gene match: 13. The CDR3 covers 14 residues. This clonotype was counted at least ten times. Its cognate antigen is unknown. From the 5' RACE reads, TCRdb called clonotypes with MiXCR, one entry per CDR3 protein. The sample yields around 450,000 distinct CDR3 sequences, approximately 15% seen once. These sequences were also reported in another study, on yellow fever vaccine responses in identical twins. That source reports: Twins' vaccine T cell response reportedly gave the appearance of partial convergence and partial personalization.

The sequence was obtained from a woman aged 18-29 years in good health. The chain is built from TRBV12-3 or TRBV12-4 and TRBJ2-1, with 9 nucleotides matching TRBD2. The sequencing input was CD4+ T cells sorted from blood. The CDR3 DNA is TGTGCCTCGAGGGGGGCGGGAGGGCATTATGAGCAGTTCTTC. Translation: CASRGAGGHYEQFF.